These T cell receptor beta chains were read from a single sample in a study of blood T cells in healthy people across ages. TCRdb reanalysed the 5' RACE reads using MiXCR and keeps one entry per CDR3 protein. This table has some 800,000 distinct CDR3 sequences, around two fifths appearing once. The specimen was blood. The receptor source for this set is a man aged 60-69 years in good health. Each CDR3 is given with its conserved first and last residue. A D gene is named only where the DNA matches it firmly. Only part of the rows carry a size: once, few, many, or a class if the clone is expanded.

V gene: TRBV6-5
D gene: TRBD1
CDR3 length: 16
J gene: TRBJ2-3
clone size: -
CDR3 DNA: TGTGCCAGCAGTTACGAAGGGGGCAGGGGGTCAGATACGCAGTATTTT
CDR3 protein: CASSYEGGRGSDTQYF

V gene: TRBV4-1
D gene: TRBD2
CDR3 length: 16
J gene: TRBJ2-3
clone size: -
CDR3 DNA: TGCGCCAGCAGCGATCTCGAGCGGGGGGTTACAGATACGCAGTATTTT
CDR3 protein: CASSDLERGVTDTQYF

V gene: TRBV12-3/TRBV12-4
D gene: -
CDR3 length: 11
J gene: TRBJ2-7
clone size: few
CDR3 DNA: TGTGCCAGCAGTCCAGGAGCCGAGCAGTACTTC
CDR3 protein: CASSPGAEQYF

V gene: TRBV19
D gene: -
CDR3 length: 14
J gene: TRBJ2-7
clone size: few
CDR3 DNA: TGTGCCAGTAGTATAGGAACACTCTCCTACGAGCAGTACTTC
CDR3 protein: CASSIGTLSYEQYF

V gene: TRBV5-1
D gene: TRBD1
CDR3 length: 14
J gene: TRBJ1-1
clone size: once
CDR3 DNA: TGCGCCAGCAGCTTGCAACAGGGGGCCAGTGAAGCTTTCTTT
CDR3 protein: CASSLQQGASEAFF

V gene: TRBV12-3/TRBV12-4
D gene: -
CDR3 length: 15
J gene: TRBJ2-3
clone size: few
CDR3 DNA: TGTGCCAGCAGTTTATGGCGATCGAGCACAGATACGCAGTATTTT
CDR3 protein: CASSLWRSSTDTQYF

V gene: TRBV4-3
D gene: TRBD1
CDR3 length: 16
J gene: TRBJ2-5
clone size: once
CDR3 DNA: TGCGCCAGCAGCCAAGAGGGGACAGGGGGCTACAATGAGCAGTACTTC
CDR3 protein: CASSQEGTGGYNEQYF

V gene: TRBV29-1
D gene: -
CDR3 length: 12
J gene: TRBJ2-7
clone size: -
CDR3 DNA: TGCAGCATTATTTCGCCAGGGTACGAGCAGTACTTC
CDR3 protein: CSIISPGYEQYF

V gene: TRBV20-1
D gene: -
CDR3 length: 14
J gene: TRBJ1-6
clone size: few
CDR3 DNA: TGCAGTGCTAGAGATGGGGGTGGGAATTCACCCCTCCACTTT
CDR3 protein: CSARDGGGNSPLHF

V gene: TRBV12-3/TRBV12-4
D gene: -
CDR3 length: 15
J gene: TRBJ1-2
clone size: few
CDR3 DNA: TGTGCCAGCAGTTTAGAGGCGAAGGGCGACTATGGCTACACCTTC
CDR3 protein: CASSLEAKGDYGYTF

V gene: TRBV20-1
D gene: TRBD2
CDR3 length: 13
J gene: TRBJ2-5
clone size: few
CDR3 DNA: TGCTCAACTTGGGGACTAGCAACAGAGACCCAGTACTTC
CDR3 protein: CSTWGLATETQYF

V gene: TRBV28
D gene: -
CDR3 length: 14
J gene: TRBJ2-3
clone size: once
CDR3 DNA: TGTGCCAGCAGTAGAACCCCTGGCACAGATACGCAGTATTTT
CDR3 protein: CASSRTPGTDTQYF

V gene: TRBV20-1
D gene: TRBD1
CDR3 length: 14
J gene: TRBJ1-4
clone size: -
CDR3 DNA: TGCAGTGCGGCTCGACAGGGGGCTAATGAAAAACTGTTTTTT
CDR3 protein: CSAARQGANEKLFF

V gene: TRBV11-1
D gene: -
CDR3 length: 15
J gene: TRBJ2-7
clone size: -
CDR3 DNA: TGTGCCAGCAGCTTAGCGGGGGCTCCGATCAATGAGCAGTACTTC
CDR3 protein: CASSLAGAPINEQYF

V gene: TRBV7-3
D gene: -
CDR3 length: 14
J gene: TRBJ2-5
clone size: -
CDR3 DNA: TGTGCCAGCAGCCCCGGTCTGGAACAAGAGACCCAGTACTTC
CDR3 protein: CASSPGLEQETQYF

V gene: TRBV11-2
D gene: -
CDR3 length: 15
J gene: TRBJ2-2
clone size: -
CDR3 DNA: TGTGCCAGCAGCCCCAGAGTGGGTCGAACCGGGGAGCTGTTTTTT
CDR3 protein: CASSPRVGRTGELFF

V gene: TRBV7-8
D gene: TRBD1
CDR3 length: 15
J gene: TRBJ1-1
clone size: -
CDR3 DNA: TGTGCCAGCAGCGCCAGGGACAGGGCTTACACTGAAGCTTTCTTT
CDR3 protein: CASSARDRAYTEAFF

V gene: TRBV27
D gene: -
CDR3 length: 12
J gene: TRBJ2-5
clone size: -
CDR3 DNA: TGTGCCAGCAGCCCTCCCTTTGGGACCCAGTACTTC
CDR3 protein: CASSPPFGTQYF

V gene: TRBV5-1
D gene: TRBD2
CDR3 length: 15
J gene: TRBJ2-1
clone size: -
CDR3 DNA: TGCGCCAGCAGCAGACTAGCGGGGGGCGACAATGAGCAGTTCTTC
CDR3 protein: CASSRLAGGDNEQFF

V gene: TRBV13
D gene: TRBD1
CDR3 length: 13
J gene: TRBJ2-4
clone size: -
CDR3 DNA: TGTGCCAGCAGCCAAGGACAGGGAGGCATTCAGTACTTC
CDR3 protein: CASSQGQGGIQYF

V gene: TRBV27
D gene: -
CDR3 length: 13
J gene: TRBJ1-2
clone size: -
CDR3 DNA: TGTGCCAGCAGGCTCGAGACGGCCTATGGCTACACCTTC
CDR3 protein: CASRLETAYGYTF

V gene: TRBV5-5
D gene: -
CDR3 length: 16
J gene: TRBJ2-1
clone size: -
CDR3 DNA: TGTGCCAGCAGCTTGGTGCGGCAGCCCTACTACAATGAGCAGTTCTTC
CDR3 protein: CASSLVRQPYYNEQFF

V gene: TRBV20-1
D gene: TRBD1
CDR3 length: 13
J gene: TRBJ2-7
clone size: few
CDR3 DNA: TGCAGTGCGGACAGGGGGCCTTCCTACGAGCAGTACTTC
CDR3 protein: CSADRGPSYEQYF

V gene: TRBV10-3
D gene: -
CDR3 length: 14
J gene: TRBJ2-7
clone size: -
CDR3 DNA: TGTGCCATCAGGGGCGCCGGTCAGACCTACGAGCAGTACTTC
CDR3 protein: CAIRGAGQTYEQYF

V gene: TRBV4-3
D gene: -
CDR3 length: 13
J gene: TRBJ1-1
clone size: few
CDR3 DNA: TGCGCCAGCAGCCAAGATTTGCGGCCTGAAGCTTTCTTT
CDR3 protein: CASSQDLRPEAFF

V gene: TRBV14
D gene: -
CDR3 length: 16
J gene: TRBJ2-1
clone size: many
CDR3 DNA: TGTGCCAGCAGCCAAGAAACGGGGAACCCCTACAATGAGCAGTTCTTC
CDR3 protein: CASSQETGNPYNEQFF

V gene: TRBV9
D gene: -
CDR3 length: 16
J gene: TRBJ2-7
clone size: few
CDR3 DNA: TGTGCCAGCAGCGCATCAAAAGGTGGGTTAGACTACGAGCAGTACTTC
CDR3 protein: CASSASKGGLDYEQYF

V gene: TRBV4-1
D gene: -
CDR3 length: 15
J gene: TRBJ1-5
clone size: -
CDR3 DNA: TGCGCCAGCAGCCAAGCTCGACAGCCCAATCAGCCCCAGCATTTT
CDR3 protein: CASSQARQPNQPQHF

V gene: TRBV4-3
D gene: TRBD1
CDR3 length: 15
J gene: TRBJ2-7
clone size: once
CDR3 DNA: TGCGCCAGCAACCAAGGGACAGGGAGCTTTGGCGAGCAGTACTTC
CDR3 protein: CASNQGTGSFGEQYF